A single sample is the source of the 28 T cell receptor beta chains below, sequenced in a study of cytomegalovirus exposure and HLA in healthy donors. PCR amplification relied on 60 Vbeta primers (plus 13 Jbeta primers). Libraries were prepared by immunoSEQ multiplex PCR; TCRdb keeps only in-frame clonotypes and omits some of them. In the table there are roughly 170,000 clones, about three quarters of which are singletons. The specimen sequenced was PBMCs. The receptors here all came from a woman aged 25 to 45 in good health and CMV-seropositive.

The chain combines TRBV4-1 with TRBJ1-3; the D gene is possibly TRBD1 (5 bases). The CDR3 covers 15 residues. V lost 4 bases and J 4 bases, leaving 14 bases between the germline ends. Germline V CDR1 and CDR2: MGHRA, YSYEKL. The CDR3 here is CASSLDSYTGNTIYF. Here the CDR3 DNA reads TGCGCCAGCAGCCTCGACAGCTACACAGGAAACACCATATATTTT.

This clone was seen a single time. This chain joins TRBV5-3 and TRBJ2-1; 11 nucleotides align to TRBD2. TRBV5-3 is identified as an open reading frame with a role that is uncertain. Trimming at V came to 1 base and at J to 5 bases, leaving 17 bases not matched to a gene. The CDR3 covers 20 residues. The DNA for the CDR3 is TGTGCCAGAAGCTTGCATCCCGAGAACGCCGGGACTAGCGGTCACAATGAGCAGTTCTTC. Amino acid sequence: CARSLHPENAGTSGHNEQFF.

This clone was seen a single time. This chain links TRBV5-1 with TRBJ2-4, with TRBD2 identical over 8 bases. Per the germline V gene, CDR1 is SGHRS and CDR2 is YFSETQ. The ends lost 0 bases at V and 9 bases at J; junction bases unmatched: 11. CDR3 length equals 16 residues. The DNA for the CDR3 is TGCGCCAGCAGCTTGGTTCCGGGAGGGAGGGTTGGCATTCAGTACTTC. It yields the protein CASSLVPGGRVGIQYF.

The J gene is TRBJ2-7, the V gene TRBV28; a possible D gene is TRBD1 (6 bases). In germline, CDR1 is MDHEN, CDR2 SYDVKM. V was shortened by 6 bases and J by 2 bases, with 14 bases between the two germline ends. The CDR3 runs to 14 residues. The CDR3 protein is CASSLIQGPYEQYF. CDR3 nucleotides: TGTGCCAGCAGCCTGATACAGGGTCCCTACGAGCAGTACTTC.

The V call is TRBV7-8, the J call TRBJ2-5, with 7 bases fitting TRBD1. The CDR3 is 14 amino acids. Germline V CDR1 and CDR2: SGHVS, FQNEAQ. The ends lost 2 bases at V and 5 bases at J; junction bases unmatched: 5. The CDR3 here is CASSLNRGSETQYF. CDR3 sequence (DNA): TGTGCCAGCAGCTTAAACAGGGGATCGGAGACCCAGTACTTC.

This clone was seen only a few times. The CDR3 DNA sequence: TGTGCCAGCAGCCAAGAGGTACAAAATCAGCCCCAGCATTTT. Its protein is CASSQEVQNQPQHF. V gene TRBV4-2 combines with J gene TRBJ1-5; no reliable D call. V shed 0 bases and J shed 4 bases, with 7 bases lying between them. Germline V gene lookup returns CDR1 LGHNA and CDR2 YNFKEQ. This CDR3 spans 14 amino acids.

CDR3 protein: CASSLAGQVYGYTF. The CDR3 nucleotides are TGCGCCAGCAGCTTGGCCGGACAAGTCTATGGCTACACCTTC. The rearrangement uses TRBV5-1 and TRBJ1-2; maybe TRBD1 (5 bases). The CDR3 loop spans 14 amino acids. Germline assignment: CDR1 SGHRS and CDR2 YFSETQ. Trimming pared 0 bases from V and 4 bases from J, leaving 10 bases between.

The chain combines TRBV6-5 with TRBJ2-3; possibly TRBD2 for D (6 bases). V was cut by 7 bases and J by 2 bases, with 16 bases left in between. In germline, CDR1 is MNHEY, CDR2 SVGAGI. CDR3 length: 15 residues. The DNA for the CDR3 is TGTGCCAGCAATCCTAGGGGACTCGTCACAGATACGCAGTATTTT. This sequence encodes CASNPRGLVTDTQYF.

The rearrangement joins TRBV7-3 to TRBJ2-1; D is uncertain. Germline lookup yields CDR1 SGHTA and CDR2 FQGTGA. Trimming pared 4 bases from V and 12 bases from J, leaving 19 bases between. The CDR3 length is 14 residues. The CDR3 here is CASSSPPRVHGQFF. The CDR3 DNA is TGTGCCAGCAGCTCACCCCCCCGGGTGCATGGGCAGTTCTTC.

J is TRBJ2-5 and V is TRBV27; possible D gene TRBD2, 6 bases. The CDR3 sequence is 13 residues long. V was shortened by 7 bases and J by 4 bases, with 13 bases between the two germline ends. CDR1 and CDR2 (germline): MNHEY, SMNVEV (reference sequence). The CDR3 spells CASKRLGGETQYF. In DNA, the CDR3 is TGTGCCAGCAAGCGTCTGGGGGGAGAGACCCAGTACTTC.

This chain connects TRBV5-1 to TRBJ2-7; unclear D gene. The germline V and J ends were trimmed by 0 bases and 8 bases, with 9 bases remaining between them. The CDR3 runs 12 residues. Germline CDR1 reads SGHRS; CDR2 reads YFSETQ. The CDR3 here is CASSLDIGKQYF. The CDR3, as DNA: TGCGCCAGCAGCTTGGATATTGGCAAGCAGTACTTC.

The chain uses TRBV7-3 and TRBJ2-1, with 8 bases lining up with TRBD2. The CDR3 is 15 residues long. The germline V gene has CDR1 SGHTA and CDR2 FQGTGA. Losses at the gene ends were 1 base for V and 4 bases for J; bases not matched to a gene: 3. The CDR3 DNA reads as TGTGCCAGCAGCTTAAACCCGGGGGGGTACAATGAGCAGTTCTTC. Its protein product is CASSLNPGGYNEQFF.

This clone was detected only once. The chain employs TRBV30 and TRBJ2-3, with TRBD2 matching over 7 bases. The V gene's germline CDR1 is GTSNPN and CDR2 SVGIG (reference sequence). Trimming at V came to 2 bases and at J to 3 bases, leaving 5 bases not matched to a gene. The CDR3 is made up of 14 amino acids. CDR3 sequence: CAWSRGGRTDTQYF. The CDR3 bases are TGTGCCTGGAGTCGCGGCGGGAGAACAGATACGCAGTATTTT.

V usage is TRBV25-1 and J usage is TRBJ2-7; 8 bases line up with TRBD2. CDR3 length equals 15 residues. Trimming took 3 bases from V and 3 from J; bases not matched to a gene: 7. In germline, CDR1 is MGHDK, CDR2 SYGVNS. The CDR3 nucleotides are TGTGCCAGCAGTGATGTAGCGGGAAATTTCTACGAGCAGTACTTC. This codes for CASSDVAGNFYEQYF.

The gene calls are TRBV6-7 and TRBJ1-4; D not certain. TRBV6-7 is marked as an open reading frame, function uncertain. V dropped 8 bases and J dropped 0 bases, with 13 bases sitting between them. The CDR3 consists of 15 residues. The CDR3 region has the DNA TGTGCCAGCGGGCACGACCCTGCAACTAATGAAAAACTGTTTTTT. The encoded protein is CASGHDPATNEKLFF.

This sequence joins TRBV4-3 and TRBJ1-2; D is uncertain. Trimming took 0 bases from V and 4 from J, leaving 12 bases between them. Germline V gives CDR1 LGHNA, CDR2 YSLEER. The CDR3 has 15 amino acids. CDR3 protein: CASSQDFSIPYGYTF. DNA for the CDR3: TGCGCCAGCAGCCAAGATTTCAGTATCCCCTATGGCTACACCTTC.

The chain carries TRBV6-6 and TRBJ1-5; TRBD1 is a possible D gene (6 bases). This CDR3 is 15 amino acids long. Trimming left V 6 bases short and J 4 bases short, with 16 bases between. The V gene's germline CDR1 is MNHNY and CDR2 SVGAGI (reference sequence). The CDR3 nucleotides read TGTGCCAGCAGCAGGGACAATCCCCTTAATCAGCCCCAGCATTTT. Encoded protein: CASSRDNPLNQPQHF.

The chain joins TRBV27 to TRBJ2-2; 7 positions agree with TRBD1. The germline V gene has CDR1 MNHEY and CDR2 SMNVEV (reference sequence). V lost 6 bases to trimming and J lost 1 base; unmatched junction nucleotides: 5. This CDR3 is built from 15 residues. CDR3 sequence reads: CASSRGRGNTGELFF. CDR3 nucleotides: TGTGCCAGCAGCAGGGGGAGAGGGAACACCGGGGAGCTGTTTTTT.

J is TRBJ2-2 and V is TRBV27; 15 bases are shared with TRBD2. This CDR3 contains 14 residues. Germline values: CDR1 MNHEY, CDR2 SMNVEV (reference sequence). V shed 8 bases and J 7 bases; nucleotides not matched to a gene: 2. The CDR3, as DNA: TGTGCCAGCGGACTAGCGGGAGGGAGCGGGGAGCTGTTTTTT. Protein sequence: CASGLAGGSGELFF.

This clone was seen just once. The V gene is TRBV15, the J gene TRBJ1-1, with 11 nucleotides matching TRBD1. V gave up 3 bases and J gave up 8 bases; unmatched junction bases: 11. The CDR3 sequence is 16 residues long. Germline V CDR1 and CDR2: LNHNV, YYDKDF (reference sequence). The DNA of the CDR3 is TGTGCCACCAGCAGTGCCATCGGACAGGGGGCAAGGGAAGCTTTCTTT. This encodes CATSSAIGQGAREAFF.

V gene TRBV18 combines with J gene TRBJ1-4; TRBD1 agrees at 9 bases. The CDR3 has 15 amino acids. V lost 5 bases to trimming and J lost 8 bases; unmatched junction nucleotides: 9. Germline V gene sequence: CDR1 KGHSH, CDR2 LQKENI. CDR3 bases: TGTGCCAGCTCAACTAAACAGGGGGCAGGGGAAAAACTGTTTTTT. Protein sequence: CASSTKQGAGEKLFF.

The V gene is TRBV6-4, the J gene TRBJ2-3; 12 positions agree with TRBD2. The germline CDR1 and CDR2 sequences are MRHNA and SNTAGT. V was pared by 3 bases and J by 5 bases, with 0 bases of the junction left unmatched. This CDR3 has 14 amino acids. CDR3 loop: CASSEGLAGDTQYF. CDR3 nucleotide sequence: TGTGCCAGCAGTGAGGGACTAGCGGGAGATACGCAGTATTTT.

The chain employs TRBV27 and TRBJ1-1; D gene unclear. This CDR3 contains 15 residues. V was pared by 2 bases and J by 1 base, with 11 bases between. CDR1 is MNHEY, CDR2 SMNVEV, per germline (reference sequence). The CDR3 bases are TGTGCCAGCAGTTTAGCAGGTCGGTGGAACACTGAAGCTTTCTTT. It specifies CASSLAGRWNTEAFF.

J is TRBJ1-1 and V is TRBV5-1, with 10 bases lining up with TRBD1. Per germline, CDR1 SGHRS and CDR2 YFSETQ. Trimming cost V 2 bases and J 1 base; bases outside gene matches: 11. The CDR3 is 18 amino acids. CDR3 sequence reads: CASSFLTGTGASNTEAFF. Here the CDR3 DNA reads TGCGCCAGCAGCTTTTTGACCGGGACAGGGGCCTCGAACACTGAAGCTTTCTTT.

The chain combines TRBV14 with TRBJ2-4, with 9 positions matching TRBD1. This CDR3 is built from 14 residues. J was trimmed by 6 bases and V by 4 bases; bases with no gene match: 4. The germline V gene encodes CDR1 SGHDN and CDR2 FVKESK. CDR3: CASSPIQGANIQYF. For the CDR3, the DNA is TGTGCCAGCAGCCCTATACAGGGGGCAAACATTCAGTACTTC.

This chain links TRBV5-5 with TRBJ2-1, with 12 nucleotides matching TRBD2. The CDR3 is 16 residues long. Germline V CDR1 and CDR2: SGHKS, YYEKEE (reference sequence). With 3 bases clipped from V and 3 bases from J, the junction kept 4 bases outside the gene matches. CDR3 DNA: TGTGCCAGCAGCTCGGGACTAGCGGGCAACTACAATGAGCAGTTCTTC. It is translated as CASSSGLAGNYNEQFF.

This chain links TRBV5-1 with TRBJ1-5; perhaps TRBD1 as D (6 bases). The CDR3 is made up of 15 amino acids. The V gene lost 4 bases and the J gene lost 5 bases, with 16 bases spanning the gap. Germline V gene lookup returns CDR1 SGHRS and CDR2 YFSETQ. This chain's CDR3 is CASSGDGAGDQPQHF. The DNA for the CDR3 is TGCGCCAGCAGCGGCGACGGGGCAGGGGATCAGCCCCAGCATTTT.

The chain carries TRBV6-4 and TRBJ2-1; D gene unclear. V lost 1 base and J 5 bases, leaving 6 bases between the germline ends. Germline V lookup: CDR1 MRHNA, CDR2 SNTAGT. The CDR3 is made up of 13 amino acids. The CDR3 protein is CASSDFADNEQFF. In DNA form, the CDR3 reads TGTGCCAGCAGTGACTTCGCGGACAATGAGCAGTTCTTC.